Sequencing of this T cell receptor beta chain was carried out in a study of T cell responses to AZD1222 COVID-19 vaccine (dated by TCRdb to the early 2020s). Turning to the overall study: TCR sequencing covered approximately 230 trial participants: 200 to 220 given two doses of AZD1222 and 26 given two doses of MenACWY control vaccine. Trial participants were enrolled by age into 18-55, 56-69 and 70-plus year subgroups, with approximately 150, 30 and 60 TCR-sequenced participants respectively. Broad study findings and their caveats: Participants were mostly white British and included more females than males, and it was suggested by the authors that clonal diversity may have been underestimated. CD4 TCRs associated with the vaccine covered the entire spike protein, and the dominant responses were in regions 160-218 and 743-854. A significant rise in spike-specific TCR breadth and depth was observed after two AZD1222 doses relative to day 0 and relative to MenACWY recipients. Because no day 14 peak-response samples were available, repertoires were characterized only after the peak T cell response. The 56-69-year group was small, and its depth increase did not reach significance, likely because of low power. Nearly half of unique spike-specific TCRs reportedly recognized epitopes outside regions mutated in the B.1.351 and B.1.1.7 variants. Only five to seven AZD1222 recipients were SARS-CoV-2 seropositive at baseline, limiting conclusions about previously exposed vaccinees.

From V the trimming removes 7 bases and from J it removes 2 bases, while the gene matches leave 5 bases of the junction unaccounted for. Reading from cysteine to phenylalanine, the CDR3 counts 14 amino acids. Kept here is only the CDR3 DNA, which spans 42 bases and is read in frame from base 1. For CDR1 and CDR2, the germline V gene (reference sequence) lists LNHDA and SQIVND. The sample's time point, from its label and the paper: baseline before first vaccination. Read against the paper, the sample's treatment or condition label means: meningococcal conjugate vaccine given as trial control. Vaccinee samples came from UK trials COV001 and COV002, including a single-blind randomized controlled phase 2/3 trial of AZD1222 (ChAdOx1 nCoV-19) in healthy adults. Trial participant PBMC samples were collected at day 0 and day 28 after the second dose for TCRbeta chain sequencing. As for this clone: Its binding antigen is unknown. No much larger clonotype is one base removed from it; base qualities were not supplied.

The CDR3 regions of human TCRbeta chains were analyzed by immunosequencing. Per the authors' processing: TCRs in the repertoires were compared against a reference library of SARS-CoV-2-specific TCRs that had been generated with the MIRA antigen-specificity platform. Breadth was defined as the fraction of unique TCRs that were SARS-CoV-2-associated. Depth was defined as the fraction of total T cells that were SARS-CoV-2-associated. Using the MIRA data, every spike-specific TCR was mapped to the spike region that the TCR reacted to and assigned to either a CD4 or a CD8 class. Log10-transformed breadth and depth values were compared by one-way ANOVA with Sidak's multiple comparisons tests. TCRdb provides this immuneACCESS table in a form limited to in-frame rearrangements. Some clones are lacking; in checked studies, under half of them reflect an unresolved V gene, and why the rest are absent is not known. For V, J and clone size, that table is used; D and trimming come from the DNA. The sample includes some 150,000 clones, with roughly 88% observed a single time. The ten largest clones represent 3% to 4% of the sample.

The sequence was collected from an adult in good health. This specimen consisted of peripheral blood, obtained on day 0 of MenACWY control vaccination. The chain is made from TRBV19 and TRBJ1-5; a stretch of 7 junction bases matches TRBD1. The CDR3 sequence is CASKSQGGNQPQHF. The nucleotide sequence is TGTGCCAGTAAATCCCAGGGGGGCAATCAGCCCCAGCATTTT.